A single sample is the source of the 26 T cell receptor beta chains below, sequenced in a study of blood T cells in healthy people across ages. Together with a sample-barcoded 5' primer, a J-beta primer mix was included in a second PCR lasting roughly 7 to 11 cycles. TCRdb fed the 5' RACE reads into MiXCR, producing one record per CDR3 protein. Of about 1.6 million distinct CDR3 sequences listed, about 35% were seen once; the top ten hold roughly 10%. The sequencing input was blood. The receptors originated from a woman aged 25-40 years in good health.

The rearrangement joins TRBV3-1 to TRBJ2-3, with D possibly matching TRBD2 (5 bases). Germline-derived CDR1 and CDR2 are LGHDT and YNNKEL (reference sequence). Trimming removed 0 bases from V and 6 bases from J, with 13 bases in between. This CDR3 region has 15 residues. CDR3 DNA: TGTGCCAGCAGCCAAGAAGTGAGGGTGGTGGATACGCAGTATTTT. It translates to CASSQEVRVVDTQYF.

As to this clonotype: The junction and the germline gene differ at one end; a read error may be behind it. The J gene is TRBJ2-7, the V gene TRBV20-1; D is possibly TRBD1 (6 bases). CDR1 is DFQATT, CDR2 SNEGSKA, per germline (reference sequence). The CDR3 consists of 13 residues. CDR3 nucleotides: TGTAGTGCAAGGAAGGGGGAACCCTACGAGCAGTACTTC. Translated, it gives CSARKGEPYEQYF.

This chain links TRBV3-1 with TRBJ2-5, with D possibly being TRBD2 (6 bases). Trimming took 4 bases from V and 0 from J, leaving 15 bases between them. CDR1 and CDR2 from the germline V gene are LGHDT and YNNKEL (reference sequence). This CDR3 has 16 amino acids. The chain's CDR3 is CASSPGDAGNQETQYF. Here the CDR3 DNA reads TGTGCCAGCAGCCCGGGGGACGCCGGGAACCAAGAGACCCAGTACTTC.

This clonotype was observed many times. This chain links TRBV27 with TRBJ1-5; no definite D call. Per the germline V gene, CDR1 is MNHEY and CDR2 is SMNVEV (reference sequence). The CDR3 contains 14 residues. The V end lost 2 bases, the J end lost 2 bases, and 7 bases lay between the germline ends. CDR3 protein: CASSLVGGNQPQHF. In nucleotides, the CDR3 is TGTGCCAGCAGTTTAGTGGGAGGCAATCAGCCCCAGCATTTT.

Only a few counts were recorded for this clonotype. J is TRBJ2-7 and V is TRBV20-1, with TRBD2 identical over 7 bases. The CDR3 extends over 15 amino acids. V gave up 7 bases and J gave up 2 bases; unmatched junction bases: 14. Germline CDR1 is DFQATT and CDR2 is SNEGSKA (reference sequence). The CDR3 spells CSGSSSSGGAYEQYF. Here the CDR3 DNA reads TGCAGTGGCTCCTCCTCCTCGGGAGGCGCCTACGAGCAGTACTTC.

The chain couples TRBV12-3 or TRBV12-4 to TRBJ2-3, with 10 bases lining up with TRBD2. This CDR3 comprises 15 residues. V lost 6 bases, J lost 1 base, and 4 bases stayed unmatched. CDR3 nucleotide sequence: TGTGCCAGCAGACCAACTAGCGGGGGCACAGATACGCAGTATTTT. Translation gives CASRPTSGGTDTQYF.

This clonotype was detected a few times. Written as DNA, the CDR3 is TGTGCCAGCAGTCATCAGGGCGAGCAGTACTTC. It codes for CASSHQGEQYF. The V call is TRBV6-5, the J call TRBJ2-7; possibly TRBD1 for D (5 bases). The germline V gene encodes CDR1 MNHEY and CDR2 SVGAGI. The CDR3 has 11 amino acids. Trimming took off 5 bases at V and 6 bases at J, with 8 bases between the two ends.

Written as DNA, the CDR3 is TGCAGTGCCACCCACGGAACTAGAGACAATGAGCAGTTCTTC. Its protein is CSATHGTRDNEQFF. The V call is TRBV20-1, the J call TRBJ2-1; possible D gene TRBD2, 5 bases. Germline CDR1 DFQATT, CDR2 SNEGSKA (reference sequence). The CDR3 contains 14 residues. V lost 6 bases and J 5 bases, leaving 17 bases between the germline ends.

J is TRBJ2-1 and V is TRBV7-9; 12 nucleotides align to TRBD2. The CDR3 is made up of 15 amino acids. Per germline, CDR1 SEHNR and CDR2 FQNEAQ (reference sequence). J was trimmed by 7 bases and V by 5 bases; bases with no gene match: 6. The CDR3, as DNA: TGTGCCAGCAGCCCTAGCGGGGGGGCCCTTAATGAGCAGTTCTTC. This sequence encodes CASSPSGGALNEQFF.

This clonotype was seen a handful of times. The chain employs TRBV15 and TRBJ2-3, with 7 positions matching TRBD2. The V and J ends lost 1 base and 2 bases, in that order; junction bases with no gene match: 6. The germline CDR1 and CDR2 sequences are LNHNV and YYDKDF (reference sequence). There are 16 residues in the CDR3. Here the CDR3 reads CATSRARGLSTDTQYF. CDR3 nucleotides: TGTGCCACCAGCAGAGCGCGGGGACTATCCACAGATACGCAGTATTTT.

The rearrangement uses TRBV29-1 and TRBJ2-4; D is unclear. The DNA matches TRBJ2-7 better at its end, which makes the J call doubtful. The CDR3 contains 15 residues. Germline V gene data show CDR1 as SQVTM and CDR2 as ANQGSEA. As DNA, the CDR3 is TGCAGCGTTGAGGTGGCAGACCTACCCACCTGCGAGCAGTACTTC. As protein: CSVEVADLPTCEQYF.

The rearrangement uses TRBV9 and TRBJ1-2; D gene ambiguous. Trimming shortened V by 4 bases and J by 3 bases, and 16 bases separated the two germline ends. Germline CDR1 reads SGDLS; CDR2 reads YYNGEE. The CDR3 runs 15 residues. CDR3 DNA: TGTGCCAGCAGCCCCCCCCCTAGCGGCGACTATGGCTACACCTTC. Its translation: CASSPPPSGDYGYTF.

The gene calls are TRBV20-1 and TRBJ2-4, with 8 bases aligning to TRBD1. The J call may be wrong; the DNA end is better matched by TRBJ2-7. Germline V lookup: CDR1 DFQATT, CDR2 SNEGSKA (reference sequence). The CDR3 length is 13 residues. As DNA, the CDR3 is TGCAGTGCTCCCGAGTGGACAGGGAGCGAGCAGTACTTC. As protein: CSAPEWTGSEQYF.

This chain joins TRBV6-1 and TRBJ1-2; D not resolved. This CDR3 is 13 amino acids long. Germline assignment: CDR1 MNHNS and CDR2 SASEGT. V was clipped by 4 bases and J by 2 bases, with 8 bases between them. CDR3 sequence: CASSATPNYGYTF. For the CDR3, the DNA is TGTGCCAGCAGTGCTACTCCCAACTATGGCTACACCTTC.

V is TRBV5-1 and J is TRBJ2-1; the match to TRBD1 covers 7 bases. The V segment lost 0 bases and the J segment 2 bases; nucleotides outside the gene matches: 5. The CDR3 has 16 amino acids. Germline-derived CDR1 and CDR2 are SGHRS and YFSETQ. The CDR3, as DNA: TGCGCCAGCAGCTTGGACAGGGGTTTACCCTACAATGAGCAGTTCTTC. This sequence encodes CASSLDRGLPYNEQFF. Together with reference TRBV5-1 and TRBJ2-1, the CDR3 gives the full variable domain: KAGVTQTPRYLIKTRGQQVTLSCSPISGHRSVSWYQQTPGQGLQFLFEYFSETQRNKGNFPGRFSGRQFSNSRSEMNVSTLELGDSALYLCASSLDRGLPYNEQFFGPGTRLTVL.

In regard to this clonotype: One end of the junction is discordant with germline, which a read error may explain. This chain connects TRBV6-5 to TRBJ2-3; D not resolved. The CDR3 has 14 residues. Germline CDR1 reads MNHEY; CDR2 reads SVGAGI. The CDR3 DNA reads as TGTGCCGGCAGCCTCTACTCTAGCACAGATACGCAGTATTTT. It is translated as CAGSLYSSTDTQYF.

In its sample, this clonotype was seen a few times. The chain couples TRBV29-1 to TRBJ2-3; D ambiguous. The ends were cut back, 8 bases at V and 0 bases at J, with 15 bases in the middle. This CDR3 is built from 14 residues. Germline assignment: CDR1 SQVTM and CDR2 ANQGSEA. CDR3 region: CSTLGQLSTDTQYF. CDR3 nucleotide sequence: TGCAGCACCCTTGGGCAGTTAAGCACAGATACGCAGTATTTT.

This clonotype was picked up many times. The chain is built from TRBV5-5 and TRBJ1-2; D gene unclear. Trimming pared 4 bases from V and 7 bases from J, leaving 8 bases between. From germline, CDR1 is SGHKS and CDR2 YYEKEE (reference sequence). The CDR3 has 11 amino acids. The CDR3 loop reads CASSTLSGYTF. For the CDR3, the DNA is TGTGCCAGCAGCACCCTCAGTGGCTACACCTTC.

The table lists this clonotype with a few counts. The chain couples TRBV28 to TRBJ2-3, with D hard to call. Germline CDR1 MDHEN, CDR2 SYDVKM. CDR3 size: 14 residues. Trimming stripped 5 bases from V and 5 bases from J, with 14 bases between. The CDR3 DNA sequence: TGTGCCAGCAGTCTTCCAATGCATGTAGATACGCAGTATTTT. It translates to CASSLPMHVDTQYF.

A note on this clonotype: A much larger clonotype is one base distant, so this may be a read error. The V and J genes are TRBV6-6 and TRBJ1-2; D gene ambiguous. The V end was cut by 7 bases, the J end by 7 bases, with 19 bases between. The CDR3 loop spans 14 amino acids. Germline assignment: CDR1 MNHNY and CDR2 SVGAGI (reference sequence). CDR3 sequence reads: CASIRAQGHSGYTF. The CDR3 region has the DNA TGTGCCAGCATACGGGCGCAAGGGCACAGTGGCTACACCTTC.

The V call is TRBV9, the J call TRBJ1-1; D is ambiguous. V lost 3 bases to trimming and J lost 5 bases, with 11 bases between them. The CDR3 length is 13 residues. The germline V gene encodes CDR1 SGDLS and CDR2 YYNGEE. This chain's CDR3 is CASSEHAGTEAFF. In DNA form, the CDR3 reads TGTGCCAGCAGCGAGCACGCGGGTACTGAAGCTTTCTTT.

The chain links TRBV5-1 to TRBJ2-3, with 14 bases matching TRBD2. CDR3 length equals 18 residues. Germline lookup yields CDR1 SGHRS and CDR2 YFSETQ. The J segment lost 2 bases and the V segment lost 4 bases, leaving 9 bases of the junction unmatched. The CDR3 is CASSRGLAGGTHTDTQYF. In DNA form, the CDR3 reads TGCGCCAGCAGCCGCGGACTAGCGGGAGGAACCCACACAGATACGCAGTATTTT.

Note on this clonotype: Since a much larger clone is just one base distant, this may be a read error. The chain uses TRBV7-2 and TRBJ2-7, with D perhaps being TRBD1 or TRBD2 (5 bases each). There are 13 residues in the CDR3. In germline, CDR1 is SGHTA, CDR2 FQGNSA. The CDR3 is CASGFEGSGEQYF. The CDR3 DNA reads as TGTGCCAGCGGCTTTGAGGGGAGTGGCGAGCAGTACTTC.

The sample holds a few counts of this clonotype. J is TRBJ2-5 and V is TRBV9; D unresolved. CDR3 length equals 13 residues. The ends were cut back, 4 bases at V and 5 bases at J, with 12 bases in the middle. Per the germline V gene, CDR1 is SGDLS and CDR2 is YYNGEE. CDR3 region: CASSPPHRETQYF. DNA of the CDR3: TGTGCCAGCAGCCCCCCCCACCGGGAGACCCAGTACTTC.

Comment on this clonotype: A junction end diverges from the germline sequence, so it may reflect a read error. This chain links TRBV4-2 with TRBJ1-2; 9 bases fit TRBD1. Per the germline V gene, CDR1 is LGHNA and CDR2 is YNFKEQ. This CDR3 comprises 15 residues. For the CDR3, the DNA is TGTGTCAGCAGCGACCGGGACAGGGAGGCCTATGGCTACACCTTC. Amino acid sequence: CVSSDRDREAYGYTF.

The chain has TRBV13 and TRBJ1-2; 7 bases fit TRBD1. After removal of 5 bases from V and 3 bases from J, the junction contained 6 bases not matched to a gene. This CDR3 contains 14 residues. CDR1 PRHDT and CDR2 FYEKMQ come from the germline V gene (reference sequence). CDR3 DNA: TGTGCCAGCAGCACCAAGGGGGCGGACTATGGCTACACCTTC. Translated: CASSTKGADYGYTF.